This T cell receptor beta chain was identified during a study of blood T cell repertoires in COVID-19. Study context: The origin of the acute and convalescent COVID-19 samples was the United States, Italy and Spain. Sample material is recorded as cDNA or gDNA derived from T cells, B-cell-depleted T cells, or PBMCs.

Original processing methods: From reference gene primer amplification, estimates of nucleated cell counts were derived. TCRdb's copy holds only in-frame clones and misses some; the assay was immunoSEQ multiplex PCR. D and trimming were read from the DNA, whereas the V and J calls and clone size are those reported in that table. The sample records 150,000 to 200,000 clones, roughly 86% being singletons. Sequencing used peripheral blood. The TCR originated in a man between 65 and 79 years old with acute or convalescent COVID-19.

CDR3 nucleotide sequence: TGCAGCGTTGAATACGGGACTAGCGGGACTTACAATGAGCAGTTCTTC. Translation gives CSVEYGTSGTYNEQFF. The chain links TRBV29-1 to TRBJ2-1; the match to TRBD2 covers 13 bases. The junction had 5 bases not matched to a gene; V was cut back by 2 bases and J by 4 bases. This CDR3 has 16 residues. Germline V gene lookup returns CDR1 SQVTM and CDR2 ANQGSEA.